Sequencing of this T cell receptor beta chain was carried out in a study of graft-versus-host responses after intestinal transplantation. Whole-study context: Following induction with anti-thymocyte globulin, all recipients were given tacrolimus and steroids for three to four years.

Overall study findings and caveats: When patients had graft-donor T cell macrochimerism, their allografts held high graft-versus-host to host-versus-graft clonal ratios.

This CDR3 is 16 amino acids long. Germline values: CDR1 MGHRA, CDR2 YSYEKL. Trimming pared 2 bases from V and 3 bases from J, leaving 16 bases between. Profiled with immunoSEQ multiplex PCR; TCRdb holds only in-frame clones, not every one. Of 98,000 or so clones listed, about 82% were seen once; the top ten hold approximately 1.4%. Note on this clone: Its antigen remains unidentified.

The starting material was PBMCs, obtained 255 days after intestinal transplant. The clonotype was recovered from a human patient who received an intestinal transplant, so some T cells may come from the graft donor. The chain combines TRBV4-1 with TRBJ1-2; D ambiguous. CDR3 sequence reads: CASSQINDAGHYGYTF. The DNA of the CDR3 is TGCGCCAGCAGCCAAATTAACGATGCAGGACACTATGGCTACACCTTC.